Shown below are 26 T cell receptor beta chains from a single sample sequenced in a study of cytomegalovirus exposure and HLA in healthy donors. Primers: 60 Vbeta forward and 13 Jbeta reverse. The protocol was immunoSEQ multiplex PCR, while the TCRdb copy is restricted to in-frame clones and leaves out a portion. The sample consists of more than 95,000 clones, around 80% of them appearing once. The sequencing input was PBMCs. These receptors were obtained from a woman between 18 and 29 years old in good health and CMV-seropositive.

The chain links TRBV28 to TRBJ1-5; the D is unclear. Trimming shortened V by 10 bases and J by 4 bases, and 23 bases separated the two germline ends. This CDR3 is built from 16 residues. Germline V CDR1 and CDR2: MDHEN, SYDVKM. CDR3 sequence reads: CATKILSSGRNQPQHF. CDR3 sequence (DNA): TGTGCCACCAAGATCCTCTCGTCGGGGAGGAATCAGCCCCAGCATTTT.

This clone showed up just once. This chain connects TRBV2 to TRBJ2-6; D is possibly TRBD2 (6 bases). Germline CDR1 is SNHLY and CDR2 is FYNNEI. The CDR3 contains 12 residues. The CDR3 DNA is TGTGTGGAGGGCTCTGGGGCCAACGTCCTGACTTTC. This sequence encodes CVEGSGANVLTF.

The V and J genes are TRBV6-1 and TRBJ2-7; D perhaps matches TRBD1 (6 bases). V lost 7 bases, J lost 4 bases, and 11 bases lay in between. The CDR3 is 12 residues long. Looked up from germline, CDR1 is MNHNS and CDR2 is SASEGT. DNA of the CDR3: TGTGCCAGCACCCGACAGGCGTACGAGCAGTACTTC. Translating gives CASTRQAYEQYF.

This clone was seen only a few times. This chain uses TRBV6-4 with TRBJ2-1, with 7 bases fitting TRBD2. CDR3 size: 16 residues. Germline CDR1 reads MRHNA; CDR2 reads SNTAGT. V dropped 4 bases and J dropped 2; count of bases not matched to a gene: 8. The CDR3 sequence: CASSVRGEGPYNEQFF. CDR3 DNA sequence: TGTGCCAGCAGTGTTCGGGGGGAGGGACCCTACAATGAGCAGTTCTTC.

The CDR3 here is CASSWAGRETQYF. In DNA, the CDR3 is TGTGCCAGCAGTTGGGCGGGTAGAGAGACCCAGTACTTC. This chain uses TRBV28 with TRBJ2-5; D might be TRBD2 (5 bases). Trimming removed 4 bases from V and 4 bases from J, with 10 bases in between. The CDR3 has 13 amino acids. Per the germline V gene, CDR1 is MDHEN and CDR2 is SYDVKM.

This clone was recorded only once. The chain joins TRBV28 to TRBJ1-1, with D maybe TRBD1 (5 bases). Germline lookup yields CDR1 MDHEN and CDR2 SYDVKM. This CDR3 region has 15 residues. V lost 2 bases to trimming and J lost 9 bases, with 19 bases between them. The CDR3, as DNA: TGTGCCAGCAGTTTACTTAGGGGTGCAATGGGGCAAGCTTTCTTT. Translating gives CASSLLRGAMGQAFF.

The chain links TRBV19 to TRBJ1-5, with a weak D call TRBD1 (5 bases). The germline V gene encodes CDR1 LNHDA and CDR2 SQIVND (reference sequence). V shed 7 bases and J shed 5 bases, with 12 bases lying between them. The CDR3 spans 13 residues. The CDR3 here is CASTEPGDQPQHF. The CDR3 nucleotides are TGTGCCAGTACTGAGCCGGGGGATCAGCCCCAGCATTTT.

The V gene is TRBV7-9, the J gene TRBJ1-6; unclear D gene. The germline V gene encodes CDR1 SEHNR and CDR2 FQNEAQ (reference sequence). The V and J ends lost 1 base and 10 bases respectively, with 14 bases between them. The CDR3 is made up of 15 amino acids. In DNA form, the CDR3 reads TGTGCCAGCAGCTTAGGCTCCGGGAGAGGATCACCCCTCCACTTT. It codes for CASSLGSGRGSPLHF. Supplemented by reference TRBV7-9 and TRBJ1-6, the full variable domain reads DTGVSQNPRHKITKRGQNVTFRCDPISEHNRLYWYRQTLGQGPEFLTYFQNEAQLEKSRLLSDRFSAERPKGSFSTLEIQRTEQGDSAMYLCASSLGSGRGSPLHFGNGTRLTVT.

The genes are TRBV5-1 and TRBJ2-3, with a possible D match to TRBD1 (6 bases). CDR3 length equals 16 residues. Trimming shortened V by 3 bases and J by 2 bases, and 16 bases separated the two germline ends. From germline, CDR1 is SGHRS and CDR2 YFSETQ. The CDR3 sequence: CASSYDGTSSTDTQYF. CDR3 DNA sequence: TGCGCCAGCAGCTACGATGGGACATCATCCACAGATACGCAGTATTTT.

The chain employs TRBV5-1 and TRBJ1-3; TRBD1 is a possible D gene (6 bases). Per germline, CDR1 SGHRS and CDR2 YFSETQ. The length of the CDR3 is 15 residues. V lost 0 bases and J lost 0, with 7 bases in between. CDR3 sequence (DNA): TGCGCCAGCAGCTTGGAAGGGGGCTCTGGAAACACCATATATTTT. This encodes CASSLEGGSGNTIYF. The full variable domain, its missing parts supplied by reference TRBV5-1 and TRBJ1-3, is KAGVTQTPRYLIKTRGQQVTLSCSPISGHRSVSWYQQTPGQGLQFLFEYFSETQRNKGNFPGRFSGRQFSNSRSEMNVSTLELGDSALYLCASSLEGGSGNTIYFGEGSWLTVV.

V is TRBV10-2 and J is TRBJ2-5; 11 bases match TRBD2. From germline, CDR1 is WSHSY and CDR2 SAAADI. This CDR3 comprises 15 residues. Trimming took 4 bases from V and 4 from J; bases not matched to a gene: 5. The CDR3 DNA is TGCGCCAGCAGTGCCACTAGCGGGAGCGGAGAGACCCAGTACTTC. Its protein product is CASSATSGSGETQYF.

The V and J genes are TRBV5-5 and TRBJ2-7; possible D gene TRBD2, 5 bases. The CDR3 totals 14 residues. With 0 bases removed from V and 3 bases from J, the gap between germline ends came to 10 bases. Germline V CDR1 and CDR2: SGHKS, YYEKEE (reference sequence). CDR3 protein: CASSLEASSYEQYF. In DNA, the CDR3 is TGTGCCAGCAGCTTGGAGGCTAGCAGCTACGAGCAGTACTTC.

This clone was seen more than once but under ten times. This CDR3 is CASSLPTGPTNTEAFF. The CDR3 bases are TGCGCCAGCAGCCTACCGACAGGGCCGACTAACACTGAAGCTTTCTTT. This chain links TRBV5-1 with TRBJ1-1; 7 bases align to TRBD1. Germline values: CDR1 SGHRS, CDR2 YFSETQ. V shed 4 bases, J shed 2 bases, and the junction held 11 bases outside the gene matches. CDR3 length equals 16 residues.

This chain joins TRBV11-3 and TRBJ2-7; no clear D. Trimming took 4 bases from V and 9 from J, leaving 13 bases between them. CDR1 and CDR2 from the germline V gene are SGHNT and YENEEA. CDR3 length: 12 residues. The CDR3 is CASSSTPVGQYF. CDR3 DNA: TGTGCCAGCAGCTCCACCCCTGTCGGGCAGTACTTC.

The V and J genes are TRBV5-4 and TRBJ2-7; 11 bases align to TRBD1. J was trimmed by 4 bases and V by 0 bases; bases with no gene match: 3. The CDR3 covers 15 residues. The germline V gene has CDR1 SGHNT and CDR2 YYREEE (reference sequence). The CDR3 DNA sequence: TGTGCCAGCAGCTTGGCCGGGACAGGGGGTTACGAGCAGTACTTC. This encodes CASSLAGTGGYEQYF.

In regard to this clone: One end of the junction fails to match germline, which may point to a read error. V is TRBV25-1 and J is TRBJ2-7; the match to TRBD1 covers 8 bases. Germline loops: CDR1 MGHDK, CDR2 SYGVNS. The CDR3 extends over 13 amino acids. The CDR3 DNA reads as TGTGCCAGCAGTGGGGTCAGTCCGGGACAGGCTCGCTTC. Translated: CASSGVSPGQARF.

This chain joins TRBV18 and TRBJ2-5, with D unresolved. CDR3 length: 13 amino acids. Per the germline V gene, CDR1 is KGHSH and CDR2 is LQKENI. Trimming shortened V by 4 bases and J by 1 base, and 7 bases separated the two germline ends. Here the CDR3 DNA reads TGTGCCAGCTCACAATGGGCCCAAGAGACCCAGTACTTC. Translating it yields CASSQWAQETQYF.

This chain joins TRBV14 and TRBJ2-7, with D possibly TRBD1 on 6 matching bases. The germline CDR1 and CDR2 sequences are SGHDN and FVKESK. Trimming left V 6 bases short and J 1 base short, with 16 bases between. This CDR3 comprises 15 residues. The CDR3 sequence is CASSFTGWGSYEQYF. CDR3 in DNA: TGTGCCAGCAGTTTCACAGGGTGGGGATCCTACGAGCAGTACTTC.

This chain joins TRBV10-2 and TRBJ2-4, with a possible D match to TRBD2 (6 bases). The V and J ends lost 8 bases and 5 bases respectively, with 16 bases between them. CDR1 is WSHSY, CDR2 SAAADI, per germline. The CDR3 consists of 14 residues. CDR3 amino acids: CASGAGTLQNIQYF. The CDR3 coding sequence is TGCGCCAGCGGAGCCGGGACTCTCCAAAACATTCAGTACTTC.

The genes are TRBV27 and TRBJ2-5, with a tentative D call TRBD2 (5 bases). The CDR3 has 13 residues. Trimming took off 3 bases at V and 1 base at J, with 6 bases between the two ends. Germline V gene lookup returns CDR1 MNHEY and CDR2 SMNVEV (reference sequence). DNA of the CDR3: TGTGCCAGCAGTTTGGGAGCCCAAGAGACCCAGTACTTC. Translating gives CASSLGAQETQYF.

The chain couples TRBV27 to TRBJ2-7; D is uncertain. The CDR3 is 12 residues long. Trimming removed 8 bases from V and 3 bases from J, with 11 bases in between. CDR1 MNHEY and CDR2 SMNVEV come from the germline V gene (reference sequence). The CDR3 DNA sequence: TGTGCCAGCGGCCCCACGAACTACGAGCAGTACTTC. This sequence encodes CASGPTNYEQYF.

CDR3 sequence (DNA): TGTGCCAGCACCCCGACGGGACACCCCTACGAGCAGTACTTC. Translation gives CASTPTGHPYEQYF. The chain recombines TRBV28 with TRBJ2-7; D is perhaps TRBD1 (6 bases). From germline, CDR1 is MDHEN and CDR2 SYDVKM. The V and J ends lost 7 bases and 2 bases respectively, with 15 bases between them. This CDR3 is built from 14 residues. Drawing the rest from reference TRBV28 and TRBJ2-7, the complete variable domain is DVKVTQSSRYLVKRTGEKVFLECVQDMDHENMFWYRQDPGLGLRLIYFSYDVKMKEKGDIPEGYSVSREKKERFSLILESASTNQTSMYLCASTPTGHPYEQYFGPGTRLTVT.

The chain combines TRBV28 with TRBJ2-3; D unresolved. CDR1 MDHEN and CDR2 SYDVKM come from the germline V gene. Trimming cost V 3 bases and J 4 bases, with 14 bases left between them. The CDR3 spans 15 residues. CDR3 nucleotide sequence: TGTGCCAGCAGTTTCCCTCTACCAGGATCAGATACGCAGTATTTT. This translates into CASSFPLPGSDTQYF.

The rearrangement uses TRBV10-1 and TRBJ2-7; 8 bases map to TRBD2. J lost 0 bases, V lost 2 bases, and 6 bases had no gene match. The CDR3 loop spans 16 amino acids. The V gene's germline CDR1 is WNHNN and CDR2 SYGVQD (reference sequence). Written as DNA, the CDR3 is TGCGCCAGCAGTGAGCTTGAGCGGGAGCGCTCCTACGAGCAGTACTTC. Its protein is CASSELERERSYEQYF.

CDR3 region: CASSPGTSGGYEQYF. CDR3 nucleotides: TGTGCCAGCAGTCCCGGGACTAGCGGGGGCTACGAGCAGTACTTC. The chain is built from TRBV27 and TRBJ2-7, with 14 bases matching TRBD2. CDR1 and CDR2 from the germline V gene are MNHEY and SMNVEV (reference sequence). The CDR3 extends over 15 amino acids. The junction had 3 bases not matched to a gene; V was cut back by 5 bases and J by 3 bases.

The CDR3 sequence: CASSSRTGGLLWDYGYTF. In nucleotides, the CDR3 is TGTGCCAGCAGCTCCCGGACAGGAGGCCTCCTTTGGGACTATGGCTACACCTTC. The V call is TRBV7-9, the J call TRBJ1-2; 7 bases agree with TRBD1. With V trimmed by 4 bases and J by 3 bases, 17 bases remained unmatched. Germline V gives CDR1 SEHNR, CDR2 FQNEAQ (reference sequence). The CDR3 totals 18 residues.